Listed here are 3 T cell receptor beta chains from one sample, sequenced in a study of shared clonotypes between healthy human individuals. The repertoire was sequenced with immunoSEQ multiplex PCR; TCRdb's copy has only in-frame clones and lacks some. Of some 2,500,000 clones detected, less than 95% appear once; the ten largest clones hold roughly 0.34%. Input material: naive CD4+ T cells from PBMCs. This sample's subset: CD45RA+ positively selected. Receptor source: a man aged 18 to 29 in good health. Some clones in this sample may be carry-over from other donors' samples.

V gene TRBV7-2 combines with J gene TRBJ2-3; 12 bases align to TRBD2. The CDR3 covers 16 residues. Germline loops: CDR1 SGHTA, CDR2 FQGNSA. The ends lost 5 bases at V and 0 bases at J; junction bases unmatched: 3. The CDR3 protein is CASSIGLAGSTDTQYF. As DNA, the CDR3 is TGTGCCAGCAGCATAGGACTAGCGGGAAGCACAGATACGCAGTATTTT.

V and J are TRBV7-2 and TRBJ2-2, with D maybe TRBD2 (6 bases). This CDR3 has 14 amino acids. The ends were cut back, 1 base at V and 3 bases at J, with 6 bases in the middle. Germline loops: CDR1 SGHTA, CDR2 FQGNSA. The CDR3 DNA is TGTGCCAGCAGCTTAGGGGGGGACACCGGGGAGCTGTTTTTT. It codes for CASSLGGDTGELFF.

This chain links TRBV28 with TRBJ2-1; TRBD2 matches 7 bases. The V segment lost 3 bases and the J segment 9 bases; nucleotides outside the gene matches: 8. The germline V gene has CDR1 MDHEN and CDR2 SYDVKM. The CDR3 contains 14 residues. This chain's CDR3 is CASSFGLVHSEQFF. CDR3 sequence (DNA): TGTGCCAGCAGTTTCGGACTAGTTCATAGTGAGCAGTTCTTC.